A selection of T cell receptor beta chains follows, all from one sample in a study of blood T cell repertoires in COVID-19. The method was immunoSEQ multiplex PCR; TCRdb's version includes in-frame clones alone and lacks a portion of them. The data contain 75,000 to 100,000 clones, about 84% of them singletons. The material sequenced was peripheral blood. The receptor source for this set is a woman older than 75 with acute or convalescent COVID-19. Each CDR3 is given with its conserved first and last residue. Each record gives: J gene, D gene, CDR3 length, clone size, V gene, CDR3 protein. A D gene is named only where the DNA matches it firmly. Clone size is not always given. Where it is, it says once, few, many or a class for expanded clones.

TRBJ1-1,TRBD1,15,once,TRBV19,CASSLWTGGDTEAFF
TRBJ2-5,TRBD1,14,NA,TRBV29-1,CSVFRGQGWETQYF
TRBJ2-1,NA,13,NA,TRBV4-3,CASSQDGGTRQFF
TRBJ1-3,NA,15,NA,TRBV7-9,CASSRATGTGNTIYF
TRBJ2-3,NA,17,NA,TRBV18,CASSRPVPGRNTDTQYF
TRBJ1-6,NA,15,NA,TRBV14,CASSRGRPSNSPLHF
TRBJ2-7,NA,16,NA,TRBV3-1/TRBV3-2,CASSQGGGGYSYEQYF
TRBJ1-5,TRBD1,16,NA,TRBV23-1,CASSRFPRTGDQPQHF
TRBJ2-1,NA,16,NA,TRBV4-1,CASSQALQSSYNEQFF
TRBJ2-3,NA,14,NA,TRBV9,CASSTITGTDTQYF
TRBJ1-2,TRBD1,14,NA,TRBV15,CATQGGESNYGYTF
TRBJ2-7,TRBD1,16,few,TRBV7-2,CASSLGTASVPYEQYF
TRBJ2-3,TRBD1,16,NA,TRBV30,CAWSGLDRGRADTQYF
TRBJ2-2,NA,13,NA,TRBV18,CASSPPDTGELFF
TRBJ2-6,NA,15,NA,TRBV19,CASTKLSSGANVLTF
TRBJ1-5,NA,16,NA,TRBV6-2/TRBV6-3,CASSRIGVSQDQPQHF
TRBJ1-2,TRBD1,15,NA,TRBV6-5,CASSLGTGVNYGYTF
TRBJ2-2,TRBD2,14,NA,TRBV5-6,CASSSAGGTGELFF
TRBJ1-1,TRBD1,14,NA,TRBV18,CASSQGGQGAEAFF
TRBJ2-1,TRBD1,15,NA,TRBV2,CASATSRGLGNEQFF
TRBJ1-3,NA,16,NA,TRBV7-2,CASSLRGESSGNTIYF
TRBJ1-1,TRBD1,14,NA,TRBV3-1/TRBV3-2,CASSQITGGTEAFF
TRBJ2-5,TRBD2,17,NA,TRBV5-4,CASSPTGGLAGGETQYF
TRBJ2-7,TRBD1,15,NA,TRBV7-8,CASSRDSSYLYEQYF
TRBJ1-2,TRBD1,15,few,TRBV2,CASSGARGTNYGYTF
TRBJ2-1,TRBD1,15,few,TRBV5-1,CASSLGQGPYNEQFF
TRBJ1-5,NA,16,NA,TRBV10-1,CATSGSFRDSNQPQHF
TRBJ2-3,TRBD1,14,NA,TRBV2,CASSPGQGRDTQYF
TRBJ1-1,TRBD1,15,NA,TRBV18,CASSPSTGTNTEAFF
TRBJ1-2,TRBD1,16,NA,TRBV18,CASSSTGQGANYGYTF
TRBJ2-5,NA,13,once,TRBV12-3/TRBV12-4,CASSLDRQETQYF
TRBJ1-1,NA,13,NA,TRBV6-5,CASSAGRNAEAFF
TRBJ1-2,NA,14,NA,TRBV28,CASSPDGGNYGYTF
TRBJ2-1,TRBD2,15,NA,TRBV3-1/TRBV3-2,CASSPIAGSYNEQFF
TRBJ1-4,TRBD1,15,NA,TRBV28,CASSTVDRVGEKLFF
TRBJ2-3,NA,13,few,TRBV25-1,CASSDRTGDTQYF
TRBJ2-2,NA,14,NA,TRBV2,CASRRASNTGELFF
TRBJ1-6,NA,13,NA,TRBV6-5,CASSNYQSSPLHF
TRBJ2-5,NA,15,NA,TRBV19,CASSIDSQGGETQYF
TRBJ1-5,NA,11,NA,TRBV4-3,CASLDRLAQHF
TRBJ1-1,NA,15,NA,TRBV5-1,CASSPQDRLYTEAFF
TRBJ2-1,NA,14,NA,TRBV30,CAWNGGQSYNEQFF
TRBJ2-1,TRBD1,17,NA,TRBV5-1,CASSLVRPGTGGNEQFF
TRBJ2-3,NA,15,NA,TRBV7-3,CASSRGGMGTDTQYF
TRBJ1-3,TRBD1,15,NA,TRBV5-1,CASSPYGTAGNTIYF
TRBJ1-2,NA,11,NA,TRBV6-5,CASTQTGGYTF
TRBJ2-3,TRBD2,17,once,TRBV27,CASRYVGLAGGTDTQYF
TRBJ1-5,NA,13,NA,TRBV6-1,CASSEWSEGPQHF
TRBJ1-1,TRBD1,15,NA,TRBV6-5,CASCPLGQGIAGAFF